This T cell receptor (beta chain) comes out of a study of cytomegalovirus exposure and HLA in healthy donors. The primer mix had 60 Vbeta and 13 Jbeta primers. This table comes from immunoSEQ multiplex PCR, and its TCRdb copy is limited to in-frame clones, with some not included. The sample has roughly 90,000 clones, 80% seen once. The CDR3 covers 16 residues. V was clipped by 5 bases and J by 1 base; unmatched bases: 6. Germline CDR1 is SQVTM and CDR2 is ANQGSEA. This clone has more than one count but fewer than ten. The chain has TRBV29-1 and TRBJ1-4; 11 nucleotides agree with TRBD1. This clonotype was obtained from a man aged 18 to 30 in good health and CMV-seronegative. Sample: PBMCs. In nucleotides, the CDR3 is TGCAGCGTTCTGGGACAGGGGGATCTAACTAATGAAAAACTGTTTTTT. Translating it yields CSVLGQGDLTNEKLFF.